The 17 T cell receptor beta chains given below trace back to one sample, sequenced in a study of cytomegalovirus exposure and HLA in healthy donors. It was with 60 Vbeta and 13 Jbeta primers that the PCR ran. Clones were sequenced by immunoSEQ multiplex PCR, and TCRdb holds only the in-frame ones, with some missing. The sample has 150,000 to 200,000 clones; roughly 74% are singletons. The source material was PBMCs. These receptors were collected from a woman younger than 45 in good health and CMV-seronegative.

The chain combines TRBV2 with TRBJ2-1, with TRBD1 matching 7 bases. J was trimmed by 2 bases and V by 7 bases; bases with no gene match: 2. Germline lookup yields CDR1 SNHLY and CDR2 FYNNEI. This CDR3 region has 13 residues. Here the CDR3 DNA reads TGTGCCAGCAACAGGGGACCCTACAATGAGCAGTTCTTC. Translation gives CASNRGPYNEQFF. The full variable domain, rest sourced from reference TRBV2 and TRBJ2-1, is EPEVTQTPSHQVTQMGQEVILRCVPISNHLYFYWYRQILGQKVEFLVSFYNNEISEKSEIFDDQFSVERPDGSNFTLKIRSTKLEDSAMYFCASNRGPYNEQFFGPGTRLTVL.

V is TRBV7-9 and J is TRBJ2-3, with 8 nucleotides matching TRBD1. The CDR3 is 15 residues long. In germline, CDR1 is SEHNR, CDR2 FQNEAQ (reference sequence). The J segment lost 4 bases and the V segment lost 4 bases, leaving 7 bases of the junction unmatched. The CDR3 DNA sequence: TGTGCCAGCAGCTCAGGACAGGGTCCCGCAGATACGCAGTATTTT. Translated: CASSSGQGPADTQYF.

The chain joins TRBV11-2 to TRBJ2-7; a possible D gene is TRBD1 (7 bases). Germline V gene sequence: CDR1 SGHAT, CDR2 FQNNGV. Trimming removed 5 bases from V and 1 base from J, with 12 bases in between. The CDR3 extends over 14 amino acids. The CDR3 bases are TGTGCCAGCAGCGCTCAGGGGGGTTCCTACGAGCAGTACTTC. Its translation: CASSAQGGSYEQYF.

The rearrangement uses TRBV7-2 and TRBJ1-2, with a weak D call TRBD1 (6 bases). Germline assignment: CDR1 SGHTA and CDR2 FQGNSA. The V and J ends lost 1 base and 4 bases respectively, with 10 bases between them. The CDR3 spans 14 residues. The CDR3 DNA is TGTGCCAGCAGCTTAGAGGGGGTCGGCTATGGCTACACCTTC. Translation gives CASSLEGVGYGYTF.

The V gene is TRBV7-6, the J gene TRBJ2-1; TRBD2 agrees at 8 bases. This CDR3 is built from 15 residues. Germline V gene sequence: CDR1 SGHVS, CDR2 FNYEAQ. Trimming cost V 5 bases and J 0 bases; bases outside gene matches: 3. CDR3 in amino acids: CASSRGGSSYNEQFF. The CDR3 coding sequence is TGTGCCAGCAGCCGGGGGGGCAGCTCCTACAATGAGCAGTTCTTC. The entire variable domain, with the rest obtained from reference TRBV7-6 and TRBJ2-1, is as follows: GAGVSQSPRYKVTKRGQDVALRCDPISGHVSLYWYRQALGQGPEFLTYFNYEAQQDKSGLPNDRFSAERPEGSISTLTIQRTEQRDSAMYRCASSRGGSSYNEQFFGPGTRLTVL.

The chain is built from TRBV7-2 and TRBJ1-2; D is possibly TRBD1 (5 bases). V was clipped by 0 bases and J by 8 bases, with 19 bases between them. The CDR3 is 16 residues long. From germline, CDR1 is SGHTA and CDR2 FQGNSA. CDR3 nucleotide sequence: TGTGCCAGCAGCTTAGCGAGCTCGCGGGGGACGGGAGGCTACACCTTC. It translates to CASSLASSRGTGGYTF. Filled out from reference TRBV7-2 and TRBJ1-2, the complete variable domain reads GAGVSQSPSNKVTEKGKDVELRCDPISGHTALYWYRQSLGQGLEFLIYFQGNSAPDKSGLPSDRFSAERTGGSVSTLTIQRTQQEDSAVYLCASSLASSRGTGGYTFGSGTRLTVV.

The chain combines TRBV19 with TRBJ1-5, with TRBD1 identical over 9 bases. With V trimmed by 5 bases and J by 7 bases, 12 bases remained unmatched. From germline, CDR1 is LNHDA and CDR2 SQIVND (reference sequence). The length of the CDR3 is 16 residues. CDR3 nucleotide sequence: TGTGCCAGTAGTTTAATTCCGGGACAGGGTGAGCAGCCCCAGCATTTT. Protein: CASSLIPGQGEQPQHF.

This sequence joins TRBV2 and TRBJ1-4; perhaps TRBD1 as D (6 bases). The V end was cut by 3 bases, the J end by 7 bases, with 9 bases between. Germline V lookup: CDR1 SNHLY, CDR2 FYNNEI. The CDR3 contains 13 residues. CDR3 sequence: CASSDGQSEKLFF. The CDR3 coding sequence is TGTGCCAGCAGTGACGGACAGAGTGAAAAACTGTTTTTT.

V gene TRBV18 combines with J gene TRBJ1-1; TRBD1 matches 7 bases. Trimming removed 4 bases from V and 1 base from J; junction bases left unmatched: 3. The CDR3 sequence is 14 residues long. Germline V gives CDR1 KGHSH, CDR2 LQKENI. Here the CDR3 DNA reads TGTGCCAGCTCACAAGACAGGGAGAACACTGAAGCTTTCTTT. This encodes CASSQDRENTEAFF.

The CDR3 sequence is CASSLGAGGFTDTQYF. In DNA form, the CDR3 reads TGTGCCAGCAGCTTAGGGGCAGGGGGTTTCACAGATACGCAGTATTTT. The chain joins TRBV11-2 to TRBJ2-3; 7 bases align to TRBD1. J was trimmed by 2 bases and V by 1 base; bases with no gene match: 6. Germline V gene lookup returns CDR1 SGHAT and CDR2 FQNNGV. The CDR3 has 16 residues.

The rearrangement uses TRBV18 and TRBJ2-5; 7 bases match TRBD2. This CDR3 has 14 amino acids. V lost 3 bases and J lost 2; bases outside the gene matches: 3. Germline V lookup: CDR1 KGHSH, CDR2 LQKENI. CDR3 in amino acids: CASSPPGLQETQYF. For the CDR3, the DNA is TGTGCCAGCTCACCTCCGGGACTACAAGAGACCCAGTACTTC.

V gene TRBV9 combines with J gene TRBJ2-5, with D tentatively TRBD1 (6 bases). Germline values: CDR1 SGDLS, CDR2 YYNGEE. CDR3 size: 16 residues. V lost 4 bases, J lost 5 bases, and 21 bases lay in between. CDR3 DNA: TGTGCCAGCAGCCAAATTTCCACAGGGATGAGGGAGACCCAGTACTTC. It is translated as CASSQISTGMRETQYF.

The rearrangement joins TRBV19 to TRBJ2-3; 12 nucleotides align to TRBD2. The CDR3 is made up of 16 amino acids. Germline V CDR1 and CDR2: LNHDA, SQIVND (reference sequence). The J segment lost 1 base and the V segment lost 6 bases, leaving 5 bases of the junction unmatched. As DNA, the CDR3 is TGTGCCAGTAGCCTAGCGGGAGGGCTGGGCACAGATACGCAGTATTTT. It translates to CASSLAGGLGTDTQYF.

The chain joins TRBV15 to TRBJ1-1; 9 bases are a match to TRBD1. The CDR3 is 15 amino acids. CDR1 LNHNV and CDR2 YYDKDF come from the germline V gene (reference sequence). Losses at the gene ends were 5 bases for V and 6 bases for J; bases not matched to a gene: 10. This CDR3 is CATSPRTGELAEAFF. CDR3 bases: TGTGCCACCAGCCCCCGGACAGGGGAGTTGGCTGAAGCTTTCTTT.

The chain uses TRBV11-3 and TRBJ2-1, with 8 positions matching TRBD2. V shed 1 base, J shed 5 bases, and the junction held 16 bases outside the gene matches. CDR1 and CDR2 from the germline V gene are SGHNT and YENEEA. The CDR3 length is 19 residues. This CDR3 reads CASSLGVGLGTSIDNEQFF. The DNA for the CDR3 is TGTGCCAGCAGCTTAGGAGTTGGTTTAGGGACTAGTATCGACAATGAGCAGTTCTTC.

The V gene is TRBV7-3, the J gene TRBJ2-3, with 8 bases lining up with TRBD1. This CDR3 has 13 amino acids. In germline, CDR1 is SGHTA, CDR2 FQGTGA. The trim removed 4 bases at V and 8 bases at J, leaving 5 bases unmatched. In DNA form, the CDR3 reads TGTGCCAGCAGCTATACTCAGGGGGCTACGCAGTATTTT. This gives the protein CASSYTQGATQYF.

The chain combines TRBV7-3 with TRBJ2-1; possibly TRBD2 for D (5 bases). The CDR3 extends over 14 amino acids. Trimming shortened V by 5 bases and J by 7 bases, and 15 bases separated the two germline ends. Germline assignment: CDR1 SGHTA and CDR2 FQGTGA. The CDR3 is CASSPGISGNEQFF. The CDR3, as DNA: TGTGCCAGCAGCCCTGGGATTTCGGGAAATGAGCAGTTCTTC.